The clone carrying this T cell receptor beta chain was picked up a small number of times. The sample comes from a study of response to subunit inactivated influenza vaccine. TCRdb called the RT-PCR reads again in MiXCR, with one record for every CDR3 protein. This table has around 790,000 distinct CDR3 sequences, approximately 22% appearing once. V was trimmed by 6 bases and J by 4 bases, leaving 18 bases between them. This CDR3 contains 15 residues. The source material was PBMCs from blood, sampled around 5 days after vaccination. The clonotype was recovered from a man aged 50 to 59 who received an inactivated influenza vaccine. The gene calls are TRBV12-3 or TRBV12-4 and TRBJ2-5, with D possibly called TRBD1 or TRBD2 (6 bases each). CDR3 nucleotides: TGTGCCAGCAGCAAGGGGGTAGGGGGGAGAGAGACCCAGTACTTC. This sequence encodes CASSKGVGGRETQYF.